This TCR beta chain was found in a study of lymphopenia after photon versus proton radiotherapy. Whole-study findings and limits: Post-nadir TCR diversity decline inversely tracked overall survival among those who died.

Germline V gives CDR1 SNHLY, CDR2 FYNNEI. The CDR3 runs 14 residues. The V end was cut by 4 bases, the J end by 4 bases, with 11 bases between. Comment on this clone: Antigen unknown.

Profiling relied on immunoSEQ multiplex PCR, and the TCRdb table lists in-frame clones only, not all of them. The sample consists of around 66,000 clones, around 87% of them appearing once. The source was peripheral blood, collected from a patient treated with photon-based radiotherapy. The TCR was taken from a middle-aged man with gastric cancer. This rearrangement joins TRBV2 to TRBJ1-5; D gene ambiguous. The chain's CDR3 is CASSGIQANQPQHF. Written as DNA, the CDR3 is TGTGCCAGCAGTGGAATCCAGGCGAATCAGCCCCAGCATTTT.